This T cell receptor (beta chain) was sequenced in a study of early T cells in non-severe SARS-CoV-2 infection. Unique molecular identifiers were attached to individual cDNA molecules. One entry per CDR3 protein, called by TCRdb with MiXCR from the 5' RACE reads. The sample lists 60,000 or so distinct CDR3 sequences, approximately 12% occurring once. CDR3 length: 15 amino acids. The V gene lost 4 bases and the J gene lost 1 base, with 14 bases spanning the gap. Germline loops: CDR1 SGHRS, CDR2 YFSETQ. Study-wide findings and caveats: Private and CD4 specificities were missed by VDJdb matching, which favored anti-spike CD8 responses.

At least ten counts were recorded for this clonotype. Antigen: not known. Sequenced input: whole blood. This chain joins TRBV5-1 and TRBJ1-1; maybe TRBD1 (5 bases). The TCR originated in an adult who was a healthcare worker with PCR-confirmed SARS-CoV-2 infection or an uninfected control (not recorded which). The DNA for the CDR3 is TGCGCCAGCAGCCTCGGCGGGGGTCGGAACACTGAAGCTTTCTTT. Its translation is CASSLGGGRNTEAFF. The whole variable domain, filled in from reference TRBV5-1 and TRBJ1-1, reads KAGVTQTPRYLIKTRGQQVTLSCSPISGHRSVSWYQQTPGQGLQFLFEYFSETQRNKGNFPGRFSGRQFSNSRSEMNVSTLELGDSALYLCASSLGGGRNTEAFFGQGTRLTVV.